The 24 T cell receptor beta chains below were found in one sample sequenced in a study of T-cell memory formation after mild COVID-19. MiXCR was run by TCRdb on the 5' RACE reads, yielding one entry per CDR3 protein. The sample yields about 470,000 distinct CDR3 sequences, about 20% seen once. Sequenced sample: PBMCs or a T cell subset sorted from them (not recorded which). Receptors were obtained from an adult woman who had mild COVID-19 (a few samples of this study predate the infection). Cell type and time point are not known.

This chain connects TRBV6-2 or TRBV6-3 to TRBJ1-1; the D gene is possibly TRBD1 (5 bases). V was clipped by 6 bases and J by 5 bases, with 13 bases between them. The V gene's germline CDR1 is MNHEY and CDR2 SVGEGT. This CDR3 has 13 residues. Here the CDR3 reads CASSFQGMTEAFF. CDR3 sequence (DNA): TGTGCCAGCAGCTTTCAGGGCATGACTGAAGCTTTCTTT.

This clonotype appeared a few times. The chain recombines TRBV12-5 with TRBJ2-5; 14 nucleotides match TRBD2. Germline values: CDR1 LGHNT, CDR2 FRNRAP. V was pared by 4 bases and J by 3 bases, with 4 bases of the junction left unmatched. The CDR3 sequence is 16 residues long. The CDR3 coding sequence is TGTGCTAGTGGTTCCCGGACTAGCGGGAGGAAAGAGACCCAGTACTTC. Its translation: CASGSRTSGRKETQYF.

This sequence joins TRBV18 and TRBJ2-7, with 8 bases aligning to TRBD1. The length of the CDR3 is 14 residues. The V and J ends lost 3 bases and 6 bases, in that order; junction bases with no gene match: 7. Germline-derived CDR1 and CDR2 are KGHSH and LQKENI. In DNA form, the CDR3 reads TGTGCCAGCTCACCCGGGACAGGAGCTTTCGAGCAGTACTTC. It specifies CASSPGTGAFEQYF. Together with reference TRBV18 and TRBJ2-7, the CDR3 gives the full variable domain: NAGVMQNPRHLVRRRGQEARLRCSPMKGHSHVYWYRQLPEEGLKFMVYLQKENIIDESGMPKERFSAEFPKEGPSILRIQQVVRGDSAAYFCASSPGTGAFEQYFGPGTRLTVT.

The genes are TRBV5-1 and TRBJ2-2, with no clear D. Per germline, CDR1 SGHRS and CDR2 YFSETQ. V shed 1 base and J shed 6 bases, with 10 bases lying between them. This CDR3 spans 14 amino acids. The CDR3 sequence is CASSLRPESGELFF. CDR3 nucleotide sequence: TGCGCCAGCAGCTTGCGCCCTGAATCCGGGGAGCTGTTTTTT.

V gene TRBV9 combines with J gene TRBJ2-1; D is perhaps TRBD2 (6 bases). V was trimmed by 0 bases and J by 8 bases, leaving 15 bases between them. CDR3 length equals 15 residues. Germline V gives CDR1 SGDLS, CDR2 YYNGEE. CDR3 DNA sequence: TGTGCCAGCAGCGTAGATACTAGCCGAGGGTATGAGCAGTTCTTC. Amino acids: CASSVDTSRGYEQFF.

The table lists this clonotype with a few counts. CDR3 DNA sequence: TGTGCCAGCAGCTTATTCCAGAACACTGAAGCTTTCTTT. Its translation is CASSLFQNTEAFF. The chain is built from TRBV11-2 and TRBJ1-1; D remains unclear. Deletions cut 2 bases from V and 1 base from J, with 5 bases between. The CDR3 is 13 residues long. The germline gives CDR1 SGHAT, CDR2 FQNNGV.

The chain couples TRBV24-1 to TRBJ2-1, with TRBD2 as a possible D gene (5 bases). The CDR3 is 13 amino acids. Germline V gene data show CDR1 as KGHDR and CDR2 as SFDVKD. Trimming cost V 0 bases and J 7 bases, with 6 bases left between them. CDR3 bases: TGTGCCACCAGTGATTTGGGCGGGAATGAGCAGTTCTTC. It is translated as CATSDLGGNEQFF.

This clonotype was seen repeatedly, ten times or more. The CDR3 here is CASSLAGVTYNEQFF. The CDR3 DNA is TGTGCCAGCAGCTTAGCTGGGGTCACCTACAATGAGCAGTTCTTC. The chain links TRBV7-9 to TRBJ2-1; D gene ambiguous. Trimming removed 0 bases from V and 2 bases from J, with 8 bases in between. CDR3 size: 15 residues. Germline V lookup: CDR1 SEHNR, CDR2 FQNEAQ (reference sequence).

This clonotype showed up just a few times. The chain recombines TRBV27 with TRBJ1-1; weak D call: TRBD1 (6 bases). Germline values: CDR1 MNHEY, CDR2 SMNVEV (reference sequence). Trimming shortened V by 3 bases and J by 1 base, and 12 bases separated the two germline ends. The length of the CDR3 is 15 residues. For the CDR3, the DNA is TGTGCCAGCAGTTTGGGGGCGTCGGGGAACACTGAAGCTTTCTTT. Amino acids: CASSLGASGNTEAFF.

This clonotype was counted only a few times. This chain connects TRBV20-1 to TRBJ2-3; D unclear. CDR1 and CDR2 from the germline V gene are DFQATT and SNEGSKA (reference sequence). This CDR3 comprises 12 residues. Trimming removed 5 bases from V and 4 bases from J, with 10 bases in between. In nucleotides, the CDR3 is TGCAGTGCTCATAAGGGCGCAGATACGCAGTATTTT. Translated: CSAHKGADTQYF.

The chain is built from TRBV20-1 and TRBJ2-2; 10 nucleotides line up with TRBD1. CDR1 is DFQATT and CDR2 is SNEGSKA in the germline V gene (reference sequence). V shed 5 bases, J shed 5 bases, and the junction held 5 bases outside the gene matches. The CDR3 has 14 residues. CDR3 in DNA: TGCAGTGCTCCGACAGGGGGCGCGACCGGGGAGCTGTTTTTT. It codes for CSAPTGGATGELFF.

The chain combines TRBV7-3 with TRBJ2-1, with TRBD2 identical over 14 bases. Germline values: CDR1 SGHTA, CDR2 FQGTGA. V trimming: 6 bases; J trimming: 5 bases; junction bases outside the gene matches: 6. The CDR3 is made up of 16 amino acids. CDR3 DNA sequence: TGTGCCAGCAGTTTCGGACTAGCGGGGGGTAACAATGAGCAGTTCTTC. This codes for CASSFGLAGGNNEQFF.

In its sample, this clonotype was seen a few times. The chain has TRBV18 and TRBJ2-1; D tentatively reads TRBD1 or TRBD2 (7 bases each). V lost 3 bases and J 5 bases, leaving 14 bases between the germline ends. The germline gives CDR1 KGHSH, CDR2 LQKENI. The CDR3 extends over 15 amino acids. The CDR3 loop is CASSPGGGRNNEQFF. The CDR3 DNA reads TGTGCCAGCTCACCGGGAGGGGGCAGAAACAATGAGCAGTTCTTC.

The chain links TRBV4-1 to TRBJ1-2; possible D gene TRBD1, 6 bases. Germline V gene lookup returns CDR1 MGHRA and CDR2 YSYEKL. There are 18 residues in the CDR3. Trimming took 1 base from V and 2 from J, leaving 20 bases between them. The CDR3 loop is CASSQVQIQGRRNYGYTF. The DNA for the CDR3 is TGCGCCAGCAGCCAAGTTCAGATACAGGGACGGCGGAACTATGGCTACACCTTC.

V usage is TRBV4-1 and J usage is TRBJ2-1; no firm D call. This CDR3 spans 16 amino acids. The V end lost 6 bases, the J end lost 1 base, and 16 bases lay between the germline ends. Germline lookup yields CDR1 MGHRA and CDR2 YSYEKL. CDR3 in amino acids: CASSPLAGRSYNEQFF. The CDR3 region has the DNA TGCGCCAGCAGTCCCCTGGCCGGGCGGTCCTACAATGAGCAGTTCTTC.

This clonotype has a handful of counts. CDR3 DNA: TGTGCCAGCAGCCTCCTAGAAGGGGAGGTTTACAACGAGCAGTACTTC. Protein product: CASSLLEGEVYNEQYF. The chain carries TRBV14 and TRBJ2-7; tentative D call: TRBD2 (6 bases). Germline CDR1 SGHDN, CDR2 FVKESK. Trimming removed 4 bases at V and 5 bases at J, with 21 bases between. CDR3 length equals 16 residues.

Only a few counts were recorded for this clonotype. The rearrangement uses TRBV18 and TRBJ1-1; D uncertain. There are 13 residues in the CDR3. Between the trimmed V and J ends, which lost 8 bases and 1 base, there was a span of 11 bases. The germline gives CDR1 KGHSH, CDR2 LQKENI. DNA of the CDR3: TGTGCCAGCGCCACGGAGGGGAACACTGAAGCTTTCTTT. This gives the protein CASATEGNTEAFF.

In this sample, this clonotype turned up many times. This chain links TRBV20-1 with TRBJ1-6, with 7 bases lining up with TRBD1. The CDR3 is 14 amino acids. V dropped 5 bases and J dropped 7; count of bases not matched to a gene: 8. Germline CDR1 reads DFQATT; CDR2 reads SNEGSKA (reference sequence). Written as DNA, the CDR3 is TGCAGTGCTCGCCCGGGACAGTCGAATTCACCCCTCCACTTT. This encodes CSARPGQSNSPLHF.

This sequence joins TRBV28 and TRBJ2-1; D is possibly TRBD2 (6 bases). Germline lookup yields CDR1 MDHEN and CDR2 SYDVKM. This CDR3 spans 13 amino acids. Trimming removed 7 bases at V and 7 bases at J, with 14 bases between. The CDR3 sequence: CASMYTRGNEQFF. DNA of the CDR3: TGTGCCAGCATGTACACCCGGGGGAATGAGCAGTTCTTC. Full variable domain (outside the CDR3, taken from reference TRBV28 and TRBJ2-1): DVKVTQSSRYLVKRTGEKVFLECVQDMDHENMFWYRQDPGLGLRLIYFSYDVKMKEKGDIPEGYSVSREKKERFSLILESASTNQTSMYLCASMYTRGNEQFFGPGTRLTVL.

The J gene is TRBJ2-3, the V gene TRBV9; TRBD1 is a possible D gene (5 bases). V was clipped by 0 bases and J by 3 bases, with 8 bases between them. Looked up from germline, CDR1 is SGDLS and CDR2 is YYNGEE. The CDR3 covers 14 residues. The CDR3 region is CASSVVGATDTQYF. In nucleotides, the CDR3 is TGTGCCAGCAGCGTAGTTGGGGCTACAGATACGCAGTATTTT. The complete variable domain, with remaining parts taken from reference TRBV9 and TRBJ2-3, reads DSGVTQTPKHLITATGQRVTLRCSPRSGDLSVYWYQQSLDQGLQFLIQYYNGEERAKGNILERFSAQQFPDLHSELNLSSLELGDSALYFCASSVVGATDTQYFGPGTRLTVL.

V gene TRBV12-3 or TRBV12-4 combines with J gene TRBJ2-7; D is possibly TRBD1 or TRBD2 (6 bases each). V dropped 5 bases and J dropped 5 bases, with 19 bases sitting between them. CDR3 length equals 15 residues. The DNA for the CDR3 is TGTGCCAGCAGTCCCCGACAGTCCGGGGGCGACGAGCAGTACTTC. This codes for CASSPRQSGGDEQYF.

V and J are TRBV6-1 and TRBJ1-6; 12 bases align to TRBD1. With 0 bases clipped from V and 11 bases from J, the junction kept 5 bases outside the gene matches. The CDR3 spans 16 residues. Germline V lookup: CDR1 MNHNS, CDR2 SASEGT. The CDR3 reads CASSEAGTGGGPPLHF. The CDR3 DNA sequence: TGTGCCAGCAGTGAAGCTGGGACAGGGGGCGGGCCACCCCTCCACTTT.

V gene TRBV7-9 combines with J gene TRBJ2-2, with TRBD1 matching 11 bases. The germline V gene encodes CDR1 SEHNR and CDR2 FQNEAQ (reference sequence). The V segment lost 3 bases and the J segment 4 bases; nucleotides outside the gene matches: 7. CDR3 length: 17 amino acids. Written as DNA, the CDR3 is TGTGCCAGCAGCTTCGGCGGGACAGGGGGATTCACCGGGGAGCTGTTTTTT. Protein product: CASSFGGTGGFTGELFF.

This clonotype appeared a few times. CDR3 protein: CASSQETAREQYF. The CDR3 region has the DNA TGCGCCAGCAGCCAGGAGACAGCTCGCGAGCAGTACTTC. V and J are TRBV4-1 and TRBJ2-7, with D perhaps matching TRBD1 (5 bases). The V gene lost 3 bases and the J gene lost 6 bases, with 12 bases spanning the gap. Germline lookup yields CDR1 MGHRA and CDR2 YSYEKL. This CDR3 contains 13 residues.